This T cell receptor beta chain emerged from a study of T cells in Graves' hyperthyroidism and ophthalmopathy (dated by TCRdb to between 2018 and 2020). Some background on the complete study: Peripheral blood was collected at initial diagnosis, before any treatment. TCR Vbeta CDR3 sequencing of approximately 140 peripheral blood samples (around 45 ophthalmopathy, 75 or so hyperthyroidism and some 17 progressor patients) is reported in the paper. In about 6 Graves' hyperthyroidism patients, the study also compared T-cell repertoires from thyroid tissue with T-cell repertoires from blood. Prospective prediction of ophthalmopathy was tested in an independent validation cohort of fewer than 20 hyperthyroidism patients and approximately 17 patients who later progressed to ophthalmopathy. TCR V-J signatures able to tell the groups apart were searched for in a discovery cohort of approximately 95 patients, of whom fewer than 45 had Graves' ophthalmopathy and roughly 57 had stable Graves' hyperthyroidism. Once sampling was done, hyperthyroidism patients were given methimazole at a starting dose of 30 mg daily, whereas ophthalmopathy patients were given high-dose intravenous methylprednisolone. For training and testing, the approximately 92 patients in the discovery cohort were randomly divided in a 7:3 ratio. Study-wide conclusions, independent of this receptor: Most expanded thyroid clonotypes (frequency above 0.001) were also found in blood, which suggests that blood repertoires may mirror thyroid immune responses. No statistical method was used to set the sample size in advance, and investigators knew the group allocation. In validation, progression to ophthalmopathy was predicted by the model with about 70% sensitivity and 72.22% specificity, a median of roughly 6 months before onset. A 13 V-J signature model separated ophthalmopathy from stable hyperthyroidism, with around 91% sensitivity and roughly 81% specificity in cross-validation and 80%/75% in testing.

Ten or more counts support this clonotype. Which antigen it targets is not known. Nothing much larger sits one base from this clone, and base qualities are not available. The TCR beta CDR3 regions were amplified from the RNA transcripts. The first round of RT-PCR for the TCR CDR3 was performed with the HTBI primer set and the Qiagen OneStep RT-PCR kit. Libraries were constructed in a second round of multiplex PCR, after which size selection and purification were performed. Libraries were sequenced paired-end with 100 bp reads on an Illumina HiSeq2000. The source study handled its data this way. SOAPnuke was used to process the raw data, removing reads that contained adapters or uncalled bases, had a mean Phred below 15, or lacked an exact match to the constant primer or identifier. High-quality paired reads were merged using COPE v1.2.5, and each unique nucleotide sequence was defined as a clonotype. MiTCR v1.1 was used to align clonotypes to the IMGT TRBV, TRBD and TRBJ reference segments. The analysis included only V-J combinations with a frequency above 0.0001, which together covered around 99% of the repertoires. A TCS score was defined as the ratio between F50 (clonal expansion) and ExV (chaos), using BLOSUM62-based TCRdist between CDR3 peptides within each V-J. Welch's t-statistics and random forest reduced fewer than 600 V-J features to 13, which were used in a naive Bayes classifier (R e1071). The public reads were run again by TCRdb, first through fastp at Q25 and then through MiXCR, and only productive beta chains were kept. A single entry per CDR3 protein holds the most common genes and DNA from its merged rows. The V and J calls, along with clone size, are taken from TCRdb and not from the paper's own processing. The sample has under 250,000 distinct CDR3 sequences on record, around 25% of them singletons. 35% of the sample goes to the ten largest clones.

Moderately to severely active disease, a Clinical Activity Score of at least 3, a NOSPECS grade of at least 4, and a duration under 3 months were present in ophthalmopathy patients. Any patient with an uncontrolled infection, another autoimmune disease, pregnancy or lactation was excluded. Clinical symptoms, serum thyroxine and TRAb, thyroid ultrasound, and orbital computed tomography formed the basis for the diagnoses. PBMCs were isolated from approximately 10 ml of fresh peripheral blood by Ficoll-Paque density gradient centrifugation. Trizol reagent was used to extract total RNA, and RNA quality was then checked on an Agilent 2100 Bioanalyzer. The CDR3, from cysteine to phenylalanine, totals 17 residues. The retained sequence is limited to the CDR3, 51 bases, with the frame set at the first base. The trim is 1 base for V and 0 bases for J, with a gap of 13 bases between the germline ends. Taken from the germline V gene, the CDR1 and CDR2 loops are LGHNA and YNFKEQ.

This receptor was identified in a middle-aged woman with Graves' ophthalmopathy. Source material: blood. The rearranged segments are TRBV4-2 and TRBJ2-4; the D segment cannot be called with confidence. The nucleotide sequence is TGTGCCAGCAGCCAAGGGCCGCTACCGCCAGCCAAAAACATTCAGTACTTC. It codes for CASSQGPLPPAKNIQYF.